Reported below is one TCR beta chain. Its antigen is as yet unknown. This entry comes from a study of Ad26.COV2.S vaccination and SARS-CoV-2 variants. About the study: Participants got Ad26.COV2.S intramuscularly, once or twice 56 days apart.

The data were produced by immunoSEQ multiplex PCR, yet TCRdb's version contains in-frame clones alone and is incomplete. The data contain about 420,000 clones, approximately 90% of them seen just once; the ten biggest clones take up about 3.6%. Regarding treatment: 15 to 20 received Ad26.COV2.S at low or high dose, single or two shots; a few received placebo; per-sample allocation not given. Collection of the samples took place on day 63 after the first injection of vaccine or placebo. Adults aged 18-55 years in Boston included the donor. General observations from the study: Analyses that measured TCR breadth and depth may have underestimated total T cell responses. Greater spike-specific TCR breadth was seen in vaccine recipients than in placebo recipients.

The length of the CDR3 is 11 residues. The V end lost 3 bases, the J end lost 2 bases, and 2 bases lay between the germline ends. The V gene's germline CDR1 is SGHAT and CDR2 FQNNGV. The chain carries TRBV11-2 and TRBJ2-7; D is unresolved. The clonotype comes from a person aged 18-60 years who received the Ad26.COV2.S COVID-19 vaccine or a placebo. The sequences come from peripheral blood, collected in a trial of Ad26.COV2.S vaccine versus placebo. The CDR3 protein is CASSFTYEQYF. CDR3 in DNA: TGTGCCAGCAGCTTTACCTACGAGCAGTACTTC.